One and the same sample provided the 17 T cell receptor beta chains below, sequenced in a study of blood T cell repertoires in COVID-19. The protocol was immunoSEQ multiplex PCR, while the TCRdb copy is restricted to in-frame clones and leaves out a portion. The profile shows 60,000 or so clones, 85% to 90% of them singletons. Specimen: peripheral blood. Every receptor here comes from a human donor with active COVID-19. The donor label of this sample is uncertain.

The V call is TRBV7-9, the J call TRBJ2-7; D is perhaps TRBD1 (6 bases). The germline V gene encodes CDR1 SEHNR and CDR2 FQNEAQ (reference sequence). The length of the CDR3 is 14 residues. Deletions cut 2 bases from V and 4 bases from J, with 12 bases between. The CDR3 sequence: CASSLPGQIYEQYF. For the CDR3, the DNA is TGTGCCAGCAGCTTACCGGGACAAATTTACGAGCAGTACTTC.

CDR3 loop: CASSLSTPGQGAYEQYF. CDR3 DNA sequence: TGTGCCAGCAGTTTATCTACTCCGGGACAGGGGGCCTACGAGCAGTACTTC. The J gene is TRBJ2-7, the V gene TRBV27; 11 bases fit TRBD1. CDR1 is MNHEY and CDR2 is SMNVEV in the germline V gene (reference sequence). The V and J ends lost 0 bases and 2 bases, in that order; junction bases with no gene match: 6. This CDR3 spans 17 amino acids.

This clone has only one observation. The chain employs TRBV6-6 and TRBJ2-7; a weak D match, TRBD1 (5 bases). Deletions cut 6 bases from V and 0 bases from J, with 9 bases between. Per germline, CDR1 MNHNY and CDR2 SVGAGI (reference sequence). This CDR3 spans 13 amino acids. The CDR3 is CASSPDSSYEQYF. The CDR3 coding sequence is TGTGCCAGCAGCCCCGACAGCTCCTACGAGCAGTACTTC.

The J gene is TRBJ2-7, the V gene TRBV6-5, with 8 nucleotides matching TRBD2. CDR1 is MNHEY and CDR2 is SVGAGI in the germline V gene. The junction had 11 bases not matched to a gene; V was cut back by 6 bases and J by 4 bases. The CDR3 has 15 amino acids. In nucleotides, the CDR3 is TGTGCCAGCAGGCCGGGTCCAAGCGGGGGATACGAGCAGTACTTC. This encodes CASRPGPSGGYEQYF.

This clone was detected only once. The V and J genes are TRBV28 and TRBJ2-7; D may be TRBD1 (5 bases). Germline values: CDR1 MDHEN, CDR2 SYDVKM. CDR3 length: 14 residues. The V end lost 10 bases, the J end lost 4 bases, and 20 bases lay between the germline ends. This CDR3 reads CATGQGSRGYEQYF. In DNA, the CDR3 is TGTGCCACCGGCCAGGGTAGCAGAGGTTACGAGCAGTACTTC.

The rearrangement uses TRBV25-1 and TRBJ1-1; TRBD1 is a possible D gene (5 bases). This CDR3 is built from 13 residues. Germline CDR1 reads MGHDK; CDR2 reads SYGVNS. The germline V and J ends were trimmed by 3 bases and 5 bases, with 10 bases remaining between them. Here the CDR3 reads CASSDRGDTEAFF. Here the CDR3 DNA reads TGTGCCAGCAGTGACCGGGGGGATACTGAAGCTTTCTTT.

The V gene is TRBV3-1 (or the pseudogene TRBV3-2), the J gene TRBJ2-7, with 8 bases lining up with TRBD1. The V and J ends lost 4 bases and 6 bases, in that order; junction bases with no gene match: 5. Germline CDR1 is LGHDT and CDR2 is YNNKEL (reference sequence). The CDR3 runs to 13 residues. CDR3 sequence reads: CASSRDRGGEQYF. CDR3 in DNA: TGTGCCAGCAGCCGAGACAGGGGTGGCGAGCAGTACTTC.

The genes are TRBV12-3 or TRBV12-4 and TRBJ2-7, with a tentative D call TRBD1 (5 bases). The CDR3 loop spans 13 amino acids. V dropped 2 bases and J dropped 7 bases, with 12 bases sitting between them. The CDR3 spells CASSLRGRDEQYF. The CDR3 DNA follows: TGTGCCAGCAGTTTAAGGGGAAGAGATGAGCAGTACTTC.

The chain uses TRBV5-5 and TRBJ2-1; TRBD1 agrees at 8 bases. The J segment lost 3 bases and the V segment lost 0 bases, leaving 11 bases of the junction unmatched. Germline V gene data show CDR1 as SGHKS and CDR2 as YYEKEE (reference sequence). This CDR3 is 18 amino acids long. CDR3 residues: CASSLATGGTGYYNEQFF. CDR3 nucleotides: TGTGCCAGCAGCTTGGCGACCGGAGGGACAGGCTACTACAATGAGCAGTTCTTC. The full variable domain, completed using reference TRBV5-5 and TRBJ2-1, is DAGVTQSPTHLIKTRGQQVTLRCSPISGHKSVSWYQQVLGQGPQFIFQYYEKEERGRGNFPDRFSARQFPNYSSELNVNALLLGDSALYLCASSLATGGTGYYNEQFFGPGTRLTVL.

The rearrangement uses TRBV2 and TRBJ2-7, with TRBD1 matching 10 bases. The germline V gene has CDR1 SNHLY and CDR2 FYNNEI. After removal of 4 bases from V and 5 bases from J, the junction contained 5 bases not matched to a gene. CDR3 length: 14 amino acids. As DNA, the CDR3 is TGTGCCAGCAGTGCCACCGGACAGGGGGACGAGCAGTACTTC. Translation: CASSATGQGDEQYF.

The chain employs TRBV5-1 and TRBJ2-2; D is perhaps TRBD1 (6 bases). CDR1 SGHRS and CDR2 YFSETQ come from the germline V gene. Trimming shortened V by 2 bases and J by 5 bases, and 10 bases separated the two germline ends. The CDR3 is 14 residues long. The CDR3 bases are TGCGCCAGCAGCTTACTACAGGGTACCGGGGAGCTGTTTTTT. Amino acids: CASSLLQGTGELFF.

The chain employs TRBV6-5 and TRBJ1-5; 9 bases map to TRBD1. The CDR3 spans 14 residues. The V segment lost 5 bases and the J segment 11 bases; nucleotides outside the gene matches: 10. The V gene's germline CDR1 is MNHEY and CDR2 SVGAGI. The CDR3 bases are TGTGCCAGCAGTCGGACAGGGGCCCAGAAGGCCCAGCATTTT. Translating gives CASSRTGAQKAQHF.

This clone has just a few counts. This rearrangement joins TRBV30 to TRBJ2-2, with D perhaps TRBD1 (6 bases). V lost 0 bases to trimming and J lost 2 bases, with 13 bases between them. Germline V gene lookup returns CDR1 GTSNPN and CDR2 SVGIG (reference sequence). The CDR3 has 16 residues. CDR3 DNA sequence: TGTGCCTGGAGTGTTTTCAGGGGTCTTAACACCGGGGAGCTGTTTTTT. Amino acid sequence: CAWSVFRGLNTGELFF.

In its sample, this clone was seen a few times. The V and J genes are TRBV6-2 or TRBV6-3 and TRBJ2-7; the match to TRBD2 covers 7 bases. The CDR3 consists of 13 residues. After removal of 3 bases from V and 5 bases from J, the junction contained 4 bases not matched to a gene. Germline lookup yields CDR1 MNHEY and CDR2 SVGEGT. The CDR3 reads CASSYQGGDEQYF. CDR3 nucleotides: TGTGCCAGCAGTTATCAGGGAGGGGACGAGCAGTACTTC.

The gene calls are TRBV28 and TRBJ1-3, with TRBD1 matching over 8 bases. Germline-derived CDR1 and CDR2 are MDHEN and SYDVKM. The CDR3 spans 16 residues. V lost 5 bases and J lost 0; bases outside the gene matches: 6. The DNA for the CDR3 is TGTGCCAGCAGTGACCGACAGGGGAGCTCTGGAAACACCATATATTTT. This sequence encodes CASSDRQGSSGNTIYF.

The rearrangement uses TRBV28 and TRBJ2-1; possibly TRBD1 for D (6 bases). Trimming removed 7 bases from V and 7 bases from J, with 11 bases in between. The CDR3 spans 12 residues. Germline CDR1 reads MDHEN; CDR2 reads SYDVKM. This CDR3 reads CASKQGPNEQFF. CDR3 DNA sequence: TGTGCCAGCAAACAGGGCCCTAATGAGCAGTTCTTC.

The V gene is TRBV9, the J gene TRBJ2-7; weak D call: TRBD2 (5 bases). There are 14 residues in the CDR3. Trimming took off 2 bases at V and 0 bases at J, with 9 bases between the two ends. The germline gives CDR1 SGDLS, CDR2 YYNGEE. The CDR3 loop is CASSVEAASYEQYF. The CDR3 nucleotides are TGTGCCAGCAGCGTCGAAGCGGCCTCCTACGAGCAGTACTTC.